Below are 21 T cell receptor beta chains sequenced from a single sample in a study of cytomegalovirus exposure and HLA in healthy donors (TCRdb year 2017). Library prep was done by the immunoSEQ multiplex PCR assay. This is the immuneACCESS table as TCRdb keeps it, with only in-frame sequences that have V and J called. A part of the clones is gone; compared with another copy, unresolved V genes explain less than half, and the rest is unexplained. The sample profile shows over 150,000 clones; 90% to 97% of them were found once. About 0.89% of the sample goes to the ten largest clones. Sequenced input: PBMCs. The receptors originated from a woman aged 18 to 35 in good health and CMV-seronegative.

This chain joins TRBV5-4 and TRBJ2-7; 9 bases fit TRBD1. This CDR3 is 16 amino acids long. Per germline, CDR1 SGHNT and CDR2 YYREEE (reference sequence). V was pared by 1 base and J by 0 bases, with 5 bases of the junction left unmatched. CDR3 region: CASSLRDRDHSYEQYF. The DNA for the CDR3 is TGTGCCAGCAGCTTGCGGGACAGGGATCACTCCTACGAGCAGTACTTC.

The rearrangement uses TRBV9 and TRBJ1-1; TRBD1 matches at 8 bases. The V and J ends lost 4 bases and 4 bases, in that order; junction bases with no gene match: 3. Per the germline V gene, CDR1 is SGDLS and CDR2 is YYNGEE. The CDR3 has 13 amino acids. This CDR3 reads CASSLTGGTEAFF. Here the CDR3 DNA reads TGTGCCAGCAGCCTAACAGGGGGCACTGAAGCTTTCTTT.

The chain joins TRBV7-9 to TRBJ1-1; TRBD1 is a possible D gene (6 bases). Germline-derived CDR1 and CDR2 are SEHNR and FQNEAQ (reference sequence). The CDR3 length is 15 residues. V was cut by 4 bases and J by 2 bases, with 14 bases left in between. CDR3 bases: TGTGCCAGCAGCTATCGCCCAGGGGTTAACACTGAAGCTTTCTTT. Encoded protein: CASSYRPGVNTEAFF.

This chain links TRBV5-6 with TRBJ1-2; 9 bases agree with TRBD1. This CDR3 is built from 16 residues. The trim removed 1 base at V and 6 bases at J, leaving 10 bases unmatched. Germline V gene sequence: CDR1 SGHDT, CDR2 YYEEEE. CDR3 amino acids: CASSLYWRTGDNGYTF. Here the CDR3 DNA reads TGTGCCAGCAGCTTGTATTGGCGGACAGGGGATAATGGCTACACCTTC.

This chain joins TRBV5-4 and TRBJ1-2; D is uncertain. V was shortened by 7 bases and J by 0 bases, with 7 bases between the two germline ends. The V gene's germline CDR1 is SGHNT and CDR2 YYREEE (reference sequence). The CDR3 is 12 residues long. The CDR3 loop is CASPVSNYGYTF. CDR3 sequence (DNA): TGTGCCAGCCCGGTGTCTAACTATGGCTACACCTTC.

J is TRBJ2-6 and V is TRBV30; 7 bases line up with TRBD2. J gave up 2 bases and V 5 bases, and 3 bases lay outside the gene matches. The CDR3 contains 14 residues. Germline CDR1 reads GTSNPN; CDR2 reads SVGIG (reference sequence). The DNA of the CDR3 is TGTGCCTGGGACCGGGGGGCTGGGGCCAACGTCCTGACTTTC. This encodes CAWDRGAGANVLTF. Full variable domain (missing parts from reference TRBV30 and TRBJ2-6): SQTIHQWPATLVQPVGSPLSLECTVEGTSNPNLYWYRQAAGRGLQLLFYSVGIGQISSEVPQNLSASRPQDRQFILSSKKLLLSDSGFYLCAWDRGAGANVLTFGAGSRLTVL.

This clone was observed once. This chain joins TRBV5-1 and TRBJ2-5, with 9 bases matching TRBD2. The CDR3 is 16 residues long. With 4 bases clipped from V and 5 bases from J, the junction kept 12 bases outside the gene matches. Germline CDR1 reads SGHRS; CDR2 reads YFSETQ. The CDR3 bases are TGCGCCAGCAGCCTGGGACTAGCTACACAAGTGGAGACCCAGTACTTC. Residues: CASSLGLATQVETQYF.

The V and J genes are TRBV7-3 and TRBJ2-3; TRBD2 aligns across 8 bases. Trimming took 6 bases from V and 1 from J; bases not matched to a gene: 3. The CDR3 runs to 14 residues. The germline CDR1 and CDR2 sequences are SGHTA and FQGTGA. The DNA for the CDR3 is TGTGCCAGCAGTGTTAGCGGGGGCACAGATACGCAGTATTTT. Translated, it gives CASSVSGGTDTQYF. Variable domain in full (rest from reference TRBV7-3 and TRBJ2-3): GAGVSQTPSNKVTEKGKYVELRCDPISGHTALYWYRQSLGQGPEFLIYFQGTGAADDSGLPNDRFFAVRPEGSVSTLKIQRTERGDSAVYLCASSVSGGTDTQYFGPGTRLTVL.

Only one count was recorded for this clone. The chain has TRBV7-8 and TRBJ2-2; perhaps TRBD1 as D (5 bases). With 4 bases removed from V and 7 bases from J, the gap between germline ends came to 16 bases. Per germline, CDR1 SGHVS and CDR2 FQNEAQ. The CDR3 is made up of 15 amino acids. The CDR3 coding sequence is TGTGCCAGCAGCTCACAACCAGGGTTAGTCGGGGAGCTGTTTTTT. Protein sequence: CASSSQPGLVGELFF. The whole variable domain, filled in from reference TRBV7-8 and TRBJ2-2, reads GAGVSQSPRYKVAKRGQDVALRCDPISGHVSLFWYQQALGQGPEFLTYFQNEAQLDKSGLPSDRFFAERPEGSVSTLKIQRTQQEDSAVYLCASSSQPGLVGELFFGEGSRLTVL.

V and J are TRBV4-3 and TRBJ2-7; 8 bases align to TRBD2. CDR1 is LGHNA, CDR2 YSLEER, per germline. The CDR3 contains 16 residues. Trimming took 3 bases from V and 6 from J; bases not matched to a gene: 13. The CDR3 coding sequence is TGCGCCAGCAGCCACACCCTGTGGGGCGGGGGGCCCGAGCAGTACTTC. This sequence encodes CASSHTLWGGGPEQYF.

This clone is a singleton in its sample. CDR3 in DNA: TGTGCCAGCAGACTATGGACTAGCGGGGGGGGCGTCCACGAGCAGTACTTC. It is translated as CASRLWTSGGGVHEQYF. The chain is built from TRBV7-8 and TRBJ2-7; 15 bases agree with TRBD2. This CDR3 contains 17 residues. The V gene's germline CDR1 is SGHVS and CDR2 FQNEAQ. V lost 6 bases, J lost 5 bases, and 11 bases stayed unmatched. Full variable domain (rest looked up from reference TRBV7-8 and TRBJ2-7): GAGVSQSPRYKVAKRGQDVALRCDPISGHVSLFWYQQALGQGPEFLTYFQNEAQLDKSGLPSDRFFAERPEGSVSTLKIQRTQQEDSAVYLCASRLWTSGGGVHEQYFGPGTRLTVT.

The chain carries TRBV5-1 and TRBJ1-1; 7 nucleotides agree with TRBD1. The CDR3 has 15 residues. CDR1 SGHRS and CDR2 YFSETQ come from the germline V gene. J was trimmed by 0 bases and V by 4 bases; bases with no gene match: 6. The CDR3 DNA reads as TGCGCCAGCAGCGCAAGACAGGGTGTGAACACTGAAGCTTTCTTT. This encodes CASSARQGVNTEAFF.

This chain links TRBV6-1 with TRBJ2-2, with TRBD1 matching 7 bases. Per germline, CDR1 MNHNS and CDR2 SASEGT. Unmatched junction bases numbered 2, after V lost 2 bases and J lost 5 bases. CDR3 size: 14 residues. In DNA form, the CDR3 reads TGTGCCAGCAGTGAACCCAGGGGGACCGGGGAGCTGTTTTTT. This translates into CASSEPRGTGELFF.

V usage is TRBV4-1 and J usage is TRBJ2-6, with no clear D. Germline assignment: CDR1 MGHRA and CDR2 YSYEKL. The V gene lost 0 bases and the J gene lost 12 bases, with 18 bases spanning the gap. The CDR3 runs 16 residues. The DNA for the CDR3 is TGCGCCAGCAGCCAAGAAGGCAGGTCCCGCTCATCCGTCCTGACTTTC. It encodes CASSQEGRSRSSVLTF.

The chain employs TRBV5-1 and TRBJ1-6; 8 nucleotides line up with TRBD1. V shed 5 bases and J 7 bases; nucleotides not matched to a gene: 11. This CDR3 contains 16 residues. Germline CDR1 is SGHRS and CDR2 is YFSETQ. The CDR3 reads CASRPTGGLYNSPLHF. The CDR3 nucleotides are TGCGCCAGCAGACCCACAGGGGGACTATACAATTCACCCCTCCACTTT.

The chain uses TRBV4-1 and TRBJ2-6; D is undetermined. The CDR3 is made up of 16 amino acids. Trimming removed 4 bases from V and 0 bases from J, with 10 bases in between. Per germline, CDR1 MGHRA and CDR2 YSYEKL. This chain's CDR3 is CASSPRVLSGANVLTF. CDR3 nucleotide sequence: TGCGCCAGCAGCCCCCGGGTCCTCTCTGGGGCCAACGTCCTGACTTTC.

The chain employs TRBV18 and TRBJ1-4, with D possibly being TRBD1 (5 bases). The CDR3 has 13 amino acids. V was cut by 4 bases and J by 8 bases, with 11 bases left in between. Germline lookup yields CDR1 KGHSH and CDR2 LQKENI. DNA for the CDR3: TGTGCCAGCTCACGCGTACAGGACGAAAAACTGTTTTTT. Protein sequence: CASSRVQDEKLFF.

The chain links TRBV7-9 to TRBJ2-4; D is perhaps TRBD2 (5 bases). Trimming stripped 2 bases from V and 4 bases from J, with 12 bases between. Germline V lookup: CDR1 SEHNR, CDR2 FQNEAQ (reference sequence). This CDR3 region has 15 residues. The CDR3 loop is CASSLSGSLKNIQYF. The CDR3 nucleotides read TGTGCCAGCAGCTTATCGGGGAGTTTAAAAAACATTCAGTACTTC.

The V call is TRBV5-4, the J call TRBJ2-5; 7 bases map to TRBD1. V shed 4 bases, J shed 3 bases, and the junction held 6 bases outside the gene matches. Germline assignment: CDR1 SGHNT and CDR2 YYREEE (reference sequence). The CDR3 covers 14 residues. For the CDR3, the DNA is TGTGCCAGCAGCCCGGGGACAGCGAAAGAGACCCAGTACTTC. Protein sequence: CASSPGTAKETQYF.

The chain combines TRBV13 with TRBJ2-5, with 16 bases that match TRBD2. V lost 4 bases to trimming and J lost 5 bases; unmatched junction nucleotides: 4. The CDR3 length is 16 residues. Germline V gene data show CDR1 as PRHDT and CDR2 as FYEKMQ (reference sequence). CDR3 sequence reads: CASSSGLAGGLETQYF. In nucleotides, the CDR3 is TGTGCCAGCAGCTCGGGACTAGCGGGGGGGCTGGAGACCCAGTACTTC.

V gene TRBV4-2 combines with J gene TRBJ1-1, with TRBD1 as a possible D gene (5 bases). This CDR3 comprises 12 residues. Trimming removed 1 base at V and 8 bases at J, with 8 bases between. Per the germline V gene, CDR1 is LGHNA and CDR2 is YNFKEQ. The CDR3 here is CASSQVTAEAFF. CDR3 coding DNA: TGTGCCAGCAGCCAAGTGACAGCCGAAGCTTTCTTT.